The clone carrying this TCR beta chain showed up just a few times. Its antigen is not known. This record belongs to a study of identical twins. One entry per CDR3 protein results from TCRdb running MiXCR on the 5' RACE reads. The sample has around 1.7 million distinct CDR3 sequences, roughly 35% seen once; the top ten hold about 0.27%. Donors uniformly comprised healthy Caucasians. General study findings and limits: Researchers reported weaker excess twin sharing in beta out-of-frame sequences. A lower insertion count was a feature of abundant cord blood beta clonotypes, with no such feature in memory repertoires. Findings came from cross-sectional statistics, without long-term follow-up of donors.

V was trimmed by 6 bases and J by 2 bases, leaving 5 bases between them. CDR3 length: 12 residues. CDR1 is KGHDR, CDR2 SFDVKD, per germline. The chain is built from TRBV24-1 and TRBJ2-3, with D unclear. Sequencing was performed on cord blood. This receptor was identified in a newborn girl in good health. The CDR3 is CATSSNTDTQYF. CDR3 DNA: TGTGCCACCAGTTCAAACACAGATACGCAGTATTTT.